These T cell receptor beta chains were read from a single sample in a study of shared clonotypes between healthy human individuals. Sequencing used immunoSEQ multiplex PCR; TCRdb keeps in-frame clones, though not all of them. The table records about 990,000 clones, roughly 74% of them present only once. The sequenced sample was memory CD4+ T cells from PBMCs. These receptor sequences come from a man younger than 30 in good health. Some clones in this sample may be carry-over from other donors' samples. The CDR3 runs from the conserved cysteine through the conserved F or W. D genes are given only for firm matches. Clone size is shown for a subset of rows, as once, few, many or a class of expanded clone.

j_call d_call v_call clone_size cdr3_nt cdr3_aa
TRBJ2-5 TRBD1 TRBV2 - TGTGCGAGCCACGGACAGGTCGGGGAGACCCAGTACTTC CASHGQVGETQYF
TRBJ1-3 - TRBV5-1 once TGCGCCAGCAGCCCAGGGGAAGGCGGAAACACCATATATTTT CASSPGEGGNTIYF
TRBJ2-1 - TRBV5-8 - TGTGCCAGCAGCTTGGGTTCTAGAGGGTTCAATGAGCAGTTCTTC CASSLGSRGFNEQFF
TRBJ2-7 - TRBV27 - TGTGCCAGCAGTCTCACAGGGACGGAGAGCTCCTACGAGCAGTACTTC CASSLTGTESSYEQYF
TRBJ2-1 TRBD2 TRBV23-1 - TGCGCCAGCGTAGTTACGGGAGGCGGCTCCTACAATGAGCAGTTCTTC CASVVTGGGSYNEQFF
TRBJ1-1 - TRBV18 - TGTGCCAGCTCACCGGCAGGGAACACTGAAGCTTTCTTT CASSPAGNTEAFF
TRBJ2-3 - TRBV27 - TGTGCCAGCAGTTTATTGGGGTACGGAGATACGCAGTATTTT CASSLLGYGDTQYF
TRBJ2-7 - TRBV5-1 many TGCGCCAGCAGTTACCGGGACACCGGATACGAGCAGTACTTC CASSYRDTGYEQYF
TRBJ2-1 - TRBV10-3 - TGTGCCATCAGTGGAACGGGGAATTCCTACAATGAGCAGTTCTTC CAISGTGNSYNEQFF
TRBJ1-1 - TRBV7-9 - TGTGCCAGCAGCCCCTCCGGGGGGATAGGGACTGAAGCTTTCTTT CASSPSGGIGTEAFF
TRBJ2-7 TRBD2 TRBV30 - TGTGCCTGGAGTTTAGGGACTAGCGGGACGGCCTACGAGCAGTACTTC CAWSLGTSGTAYEQYF
TRBJ1-2 - TRBV4-1 - TGCGCCAGCAGCCAAGATCGTTATGGCTACACCTTC CASSQDRYGYTF
TRBJ2-7 TRBD1 TRBV4-1 - TGCGCCAGCAGCCTACAAGGACAGGGAAGGCACGAGCAGTACTTC CASSLQGQGRHEQYF
TRBJ1-2 - TRBV28 once TGTGCCAGCAGGAAAAGAACCGCTGAATATGGCTACACCTTC CASRKRTAEYGYTF
TRBJ2-3 - TRBV4-1 - TGCGCCAGCAGCCAATTTCGAAACAGGGTCGTATCAGATACGCAGTATTTT CASSQFRNRVVSDTQYF
TRBJ1-1 TRBD1 TRBV25-1 - TGTGCCAGCAGAGATCCGAGGGGGCACACTGAAGCTTTCTTT CASRDPRGHTEAFF
TRBJ1-1 - TRBV19 - TGTGCCAGTAGGAAGGGGGGGGTAAACACTGAAGCTTTCTTT CASRKGGVNTEAFF
TRBJ2-1 - TRBV9 many TGTGCCAGCAGCGCGGATACGAGGGACAATGAGCAGTTCTTC CASSADTRDNEQFF
TRBJ1-2 TRBD1 TRBV19 - TGTGCCAGTACCCGGGACAGGGGGCGCGACTATGGCTACACCTTC CASTRDRGRDYGYTF
TRBJ2-5 TRBD2 TRBV11-1 - TGTGCCAGCAGCCAAGGGGAAGGACTAGGGGAGACCCAGTACTTC CASSQGEGLGETQYF
TRBJ2-7 - TRBV7-6 - TGTGCCAGCAGCCCTCCCGCCGTCTTGGCGGGGCTCTACGAGCAGTACTTC CASSPPAVLAGLYEQYF
TRBJ2-3 TRBD2 TRBV7-3 - TGTGCCAGCAGCCTCATGAGGGAGGGGGATACGCAGTATTTT CASSLMREGDTQYF
TRBJ2-1 TRBD2 TRBV19 - TGTGCCAGTAGTCGACTAGCGGGAACCACTTGGAATGAGCAGTTCTTC CASSRLAGTTWNEQFF
TRBJ2-1 TRBD2 TRBV27 - TGTGCCAGCAGTTCTCACAGGACTAGCGGGATTAATGAGCAGTTCTTC CASSSHRTSGINEQFF
TRBJ1-1 - TRBV5-5 few TGTGCCAGCAGCTTGGCCTCGTCAGGGATGAAAGCTTTCTTT CASSLASSGMKAFF
TRBJ2-1 - TRBV19 - TGTGCCAGTAGTATATCGCGGAGCTCCTACAATGAGCAGTTCTTC CASSISRSSYNEQFF
TRBJ2-1 - TRBV30 - TGTGCCTGGAGCTGGGGACACCAAGGGGATGAGCAGTTCTTC CAWSWGHQGDEQFF
TRBJ1-4 - TRBV5-1 - TGCGCCAGCAGCTTGAACGGGGGCGAGGGTGAAAAACTGTTTTTT CASSLNGGEGEKLFF
TRBJ1-1 TRBD1 TRBV7-9 - TGTGCCAGCAGCCGGGGACAGGGTTCCACTGAAGCTTTCTTT CASSRGQGSTEAFF
TRBJ2-5 TRBD1 TRBV7-2 - TGTGCCAGCAGCGCCCGGACAGGGCCCTGGGAGACCCAGTACTTC CASSARTGPWETQYF
TRBJ2-1 - TRBV9 - TGTGCCAGCAGCAAAGGAGATCCGAGCTCCTACAATGAGCAGTTCTTC CASSKGDPSSYNEQFF
TRBJ2-1 - TRBV19 - TGTGCCAGTAGGACGGGACTCTTAAAAGGAGAGCAGTTCTTC CASRTGLLKGEQFF
TRBJ1-2 - TRBV28 - TGTGCCAGCAGTGCGTACAGGAGCTATGGCTACACCTTC CASSAYRSYGYTF
TRBJ2-7 - TRBV7-6 few TGTGCCAGCAGCTTACAGGGGCGCTACCTCTCCGAGCAGTACTTC CASSLQGRYLSEQYF
TRBJ2-7 TRBD1 TRBV11-3 - TGTGCCAGCAGCTCGCGGACAGGGGGCTACGAGCAGTACTTC CASSSRTGGYEQYF
TRBJ2-7 - TRBV6-5 - TGTGCCAGCACCTTTGGCGGGACCCCCTGCGAGCAGTACTTC CASTFGGTPCEQYF
TRBJ2-2 - TRBV19 few TGTGCCAGTAGAGGAACCGGGGAGCTGTTTTTT CASRGTGELFF